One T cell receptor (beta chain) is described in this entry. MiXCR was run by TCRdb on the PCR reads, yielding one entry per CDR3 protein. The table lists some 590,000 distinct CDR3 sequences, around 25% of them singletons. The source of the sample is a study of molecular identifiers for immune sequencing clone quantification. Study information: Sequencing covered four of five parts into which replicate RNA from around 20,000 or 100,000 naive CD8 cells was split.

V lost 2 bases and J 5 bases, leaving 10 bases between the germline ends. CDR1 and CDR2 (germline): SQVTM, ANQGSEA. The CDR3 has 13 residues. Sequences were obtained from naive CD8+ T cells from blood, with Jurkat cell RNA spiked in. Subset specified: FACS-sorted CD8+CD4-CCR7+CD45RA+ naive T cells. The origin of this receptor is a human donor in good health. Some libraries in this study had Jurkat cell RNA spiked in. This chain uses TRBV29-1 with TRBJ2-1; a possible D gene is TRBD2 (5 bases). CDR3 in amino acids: CSVEPGSNNEQFF. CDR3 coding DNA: TGCAGCGTTGAACCGGGGTCTAACAATGAGCAGTTCTTC.